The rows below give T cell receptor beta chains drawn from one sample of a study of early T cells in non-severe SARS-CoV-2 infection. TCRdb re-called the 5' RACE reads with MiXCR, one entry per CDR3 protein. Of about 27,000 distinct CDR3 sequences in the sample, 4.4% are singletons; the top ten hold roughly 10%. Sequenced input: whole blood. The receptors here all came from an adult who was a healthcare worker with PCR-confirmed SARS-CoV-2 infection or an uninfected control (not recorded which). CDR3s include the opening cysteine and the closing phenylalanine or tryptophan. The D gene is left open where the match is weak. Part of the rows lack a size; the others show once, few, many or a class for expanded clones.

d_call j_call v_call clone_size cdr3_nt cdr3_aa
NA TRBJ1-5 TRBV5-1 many TGCGCCAGCTCTCCGGATAGCAATCAGCCCCAGCATTTT CASSPDSNQPQHF
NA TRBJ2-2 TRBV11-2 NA TGTGCCAGCAGGGACACCGCGAACACCGGGGAGCTGTTTTTT CASRDTANTGELFF
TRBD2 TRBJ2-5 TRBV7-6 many TGTGCCAGCAGCTCGACTAGCTTCCAAGAGACCCAGTACTTC CASSSTSFQETQYF
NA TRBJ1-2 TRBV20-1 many TGCAGTGCTAGCCCCCCGGAGAACTATGGCTACACCTTC CSASPPENYGYTF
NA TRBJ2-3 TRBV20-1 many TGCAGTGCTAGGGGGACAACGGTATGGGATACGCAGTATTTT CSARGTTVWDTQYF
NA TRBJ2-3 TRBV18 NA TGTGCCAGCTCGGATAAAGATACGCAGTATTTT CASSDKDTQYF
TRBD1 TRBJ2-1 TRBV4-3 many TGCGCCAGCAGCCAAGATATAGCAGGGGGCGTTTACAATGAGCAGTTCTTC CASSQDIAGGVYNEQFF
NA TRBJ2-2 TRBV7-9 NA TGTGCCAGCCAGACAGCCCTCCCTGACACCGGGGAGCTGTTTTTT CASQTALPDTGELFF
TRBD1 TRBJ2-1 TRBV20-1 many TGCAGTGCTAGAGAAGACAGGGTCAATGAGCAGTTCTTC CSAREDRVNEQFF
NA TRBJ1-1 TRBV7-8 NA TGTGCCAGCAGGAGTGGGAGCGACACTGAAGCTTTCTTT CASRSGSDTEAFF
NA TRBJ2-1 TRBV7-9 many TGTGCCAGCAGCTTAAGTACAGCCTACAATGAGCAGTTCTTC CASSLSTAYNEQFF
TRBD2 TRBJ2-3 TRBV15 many TGTGCCACCAGCGGGAGGAAGACTAGCGGGAGTGGCCCAGGCGCAGATACGCAGTATTTT CATSGRKTSGSGPGADTQYF
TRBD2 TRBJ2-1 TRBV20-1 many TGCAGTGCTAGAGGCGCGGGTAGCGGGAGGGCATCCTACAATGAGCAGTTCTTC CSARGAGSGRASYNEQFF
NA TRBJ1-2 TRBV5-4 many TGTGCCAGCAGCTTGGTCTGGTCAGGCTATGGCTACACCTTC CASSLVWSGYGYTF
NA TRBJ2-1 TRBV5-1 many TGCGCCAGCAAACCCGAGGGGAGTTCTAATGAGCAGTTCTTC CASKPEGSSNEQFF
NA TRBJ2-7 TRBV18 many TGTGCCAGCTCACGGGCGGCAGGGACCTACGAGCAGTACTTC CASSRAAGTYEQYF
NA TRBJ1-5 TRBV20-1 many TGCAGTGCTAGGTACAGTCATTCCCAGCCCCAGCATTTT CSARYSHSQPQHF
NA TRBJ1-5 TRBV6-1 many TGTGCCAGCAGCGCGGCCCAGCTCCAGCATTTT CASSAAQLQHF
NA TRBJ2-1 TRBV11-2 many TGTGCCAGCTCGGCGGAGTTATACAATGAGCAGTTCTTC CASSAELYNEQFF
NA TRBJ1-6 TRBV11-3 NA TGTGCCAGCAGCTTAGAACAGGGTTCACCCCTCCACTTT CASSLEQGSPLHF
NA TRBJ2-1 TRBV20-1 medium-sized TGCAGTGCTAGAGATCTTGCTAGTAACCACAATGAGCAGTTCTTC CSARDLASNHNEQFF
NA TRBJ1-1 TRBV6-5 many TGTGCCAGCAGTTACTCGATCGACAGAACCAACACTGAAGCTTTCTTT CASSYSIDRTNTEAFF
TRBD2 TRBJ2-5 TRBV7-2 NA TGTGCCAGCAGCCCCAATGGACTAGCGGGGGAGACCCAGTACTTC CASSPNGLAGETQYF
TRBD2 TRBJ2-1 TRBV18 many TGTGCCAGCTCACCCGGACTAGCGGTAAACAATGAGCAGTTCTTC CASSPGLAVNNEQFF
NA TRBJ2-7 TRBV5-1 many TGCGCCAGCAGCTTGGCAGGGTCCAACTACGAGCAGTACTTC CASSLAGSNYEQYF
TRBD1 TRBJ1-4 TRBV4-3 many TGCGCCAGCAGCCAAGATCTTGGGGGGACAGGGAATGAAAAACTGTTTTTT CASSQDLGGTGNEKLFF
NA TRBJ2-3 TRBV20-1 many TGCAGTGCTACTGAGCGGCGCACAGATACGCAGTATTTT CSATERRTDTQYF
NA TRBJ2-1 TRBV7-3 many TGTGCCAGCAGCTTTATGCCATACCCGAACAATGAGCAGTTCTTC CASSFMPYPNNEQFF
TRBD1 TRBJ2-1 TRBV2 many TGTGCCAGCAATTACGGACAGGTAGGCTACAATGAGCAGTTCTTC CASNYGQVGYNEQFF
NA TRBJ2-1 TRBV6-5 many TGTGCCAGCAGGGAAGTTGAACAGGCCCATGAGCAGTTCTTC CASREVEQAHEQFF
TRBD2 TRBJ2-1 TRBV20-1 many TGCAGTGCTGACACTAGCGGGAGGACCTACAATGAGCAGTTCTTC CSADTSGRTYNEQFF
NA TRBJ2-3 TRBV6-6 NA TGTGCCAGCAGTTACGGAGACGGCACAGATACGCAGTATTTT CASSYGDGTDTQYF
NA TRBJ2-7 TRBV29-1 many TGCAGCGTTGAAGATGGGATTGTACTGGGGGAGCAGTACTTC CSVEDGIVLGEQYF
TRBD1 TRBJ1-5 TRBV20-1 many TGCAGTGCTAGAGACCGACAGGGATGGCAGCCCCAGCATTTT CSARDRQGWQPQHF
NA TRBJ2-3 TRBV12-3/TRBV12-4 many TGTGCCAGCAGCCCACTAGGGGCCACGCAGTATTTT CASSPLGATQYF